These 32 T cell receptor beta chains came from one sample sequenced in a study of T cell responses to AZD1222 COVID-19 vaccine. Using immunoSEQ multiplex PCR, the repertoire was profiled, and TCRdb retains in-frame clones only, with some absent. Of about 93,000 clones listed, 85% to 90% are singletons. The sequencing here drew on peripheral blood, taken 28 days after the second AZD1222 dose. These receptors were collected from an adult who received the AZD1222 COVID-19 vaccine.

This clone was counted ten times or more. V and J are TRBV6-1 and TRBJ1-5, with D maybe TRBD1 (5 bases). Germline CDR1 is MNHNS and CDR2 is SASEGT. This CDR3 spans 13 amino acids. Deletions cut 3 bases from V and 5 bases from J, with 8 bases between. The CDR3 protein is CASSEGEHQPQHF. CDR3 sequence (DNA): TGTGCCAGCAGTGAGGGGGAGCATCAGCCCCAGCATTTT.

The DNA for the CDR3 is TGCGCCAGCAGTGAGTTTAACACTGAAGCTTTCTTT. Its protein product is CASSEFNTEAFF. V is TRBV10-2 and J is TRBJ1-1; D call uncertain. CDR1 and CDR2 (germline): WSHSY, SAAADI. This CDR3 has 12 amino acids. The ends were cut back, 1 base at V and 2 bases at J, with 2 bases in the middle.

The chain links TRBV30 to TRBJ2-5; 7 bases are a match to TRBD1. Germline V CDR1 and CDR2: GTSNPN, SVGIG (reference sequence). CDR3 length: 11 amino acids. Trimming took 7 bases from V and 4 from J; bases not matched to a gene: 3. CDR3 protein: CASTGSETQYF. The CDR3 DNA follows: TGTGCCTCGACAGGGTCAGAGACCCAGTACTTC.

The chain joins TRBV7-8 to TRBJ1-1; D is undetermined. The V and J ends lost 5 bases and 5 bases respectively, with 15 bases between them. CDR1 and CDR2 from the germline V gene are SGHVS and FQNEAQ. The CDR3 totals 14 residues. CDR3 loop: CASSATSVGTEAFF. Written as DNA, the CDR3 is TGTGCCAGCAGCGCCACATCAGTGGGGACTGAAGCTTTCTTT.

This clone was seen once. The V and J genes are TRBV12-5 and TRBJ2-5; TRBD1 matches 8 bases. Germline V gene lookup returns CDR1 LGHNT and CDR2 FRNRAP. This CDR3 comprises 15 residues. V trimming: 5 bases; J trimming: 9 bases; junction bases outside the gene matches: 14. CDR3 coding DNA: TGTGCTAGTGGTGCCGGGACAGGCGACGGTTGGGCCCAGTACTTC. Translating it yields CASGAGTGDGWAQYF.

The V and J genes are TRBV11-2 and TRBJ2-1, with D tentatively TRBD1 or TRBD2 (5 bases each). The germline V and J ends were trimmed by 1 base and 7 bases, with 14 bases remaining between them. The CDR3 covers 15 residues. In germline, CDR1 is SGHAT, CDR2 FQNNGV. The CDR3: CASSLVITGGNEQFF. The CDR3 nucleotides read TGTGCCAGCAGCTTAGTCATTACTGGGGGAAATGAGCAGTTCTTC.

V and J are TRBV7-9 and TRBJ1-2, with 9 nucleotides matching TRBD1. The CDR3 spans 15 residues. J lost 3 bases, V lost 0 bases, and 2 bases had no gene match. Germline CDR1 is SEHNR and CDR2 is FQNEAQ (reference sequence). CDR3 DNA sequence: TGTGCCAGCAGCTTAGCACAGGGGGCAGACTATGGCTACACCTTC. Translating gives CASSLAQGADYGYTF.

V gene TRBV24-1 combines with J gene TRBJ2-3, with 10 bases fitting TRBD2. CDR1 is KGHDR and CDR2 is SFDVKD in the germline V gene. The CDR3 length is 15 residues. Germline trimming cut 3 bases from V and 1 base from J; bases unmatched to any gene: 0. In DNA, the CDR3 is TGTGCCACCAGTGATAGCGGGAGGGGCACAGATACGCAGTATTTT. This codes for CATSDSGRGTDTQYF.

This chain uses TRBV6-2 or TRBV6-3 with TRBJ2-3; D might be TRBD2 (7 bases). Germline loops: CDR1 MNHEY, CDR2 SVGEGT. Trimming left V 0 bases short and J 4 bases short, with 14 bases between. The CDR3 consists of 16 residues. CDR3 in amino acids: CASSYSGGAPPDTQYF. The CDR3 DNA sequence: TGTGCCAGCAGTTACTCTGGGGGGGCACCGCCAGATACGCAGTATTTT.

The V call is TRBV10-2, the J call TRBJ1-1; no firm D call. The CDR3 is 13 amino acids. Trimming removed 8 bases at V and 6 bases at J, with 16 bases between. Germline-derived CDR1 and CDR2 are WSHSY and SAAADI. CDR3 in amino acids: CASRVRTTPEAFF. The CDR3 nucleotides read TGCGCCAGCCGGGTCCGAACAACACCTGAAGCTTTCTTT.

This rearrangement joins TRBV29-1 to TRBJ1-1; TRBD1 aligns across 7 bases. This CDR3 spans 17 amino acids. The V and J ends lost 6 bases and 0 bases, in that order; junction bases with no gene match: 16. Germline V gene sequence: CDR1 SQVTM, CDR2 ANQGSEA. CDR3 bases: TGCAGCGTCGTTCGTCAGTTGGGGACAGAGCTGAACACTGAAGCTTTCTTT. The encoded protein is CSVVRQLGTELNTEAFF.

The rearrangement joins TRBV27 to TRBJ2-1; 8 bases are shared with TRBD1. With V trimmed by 1 base and J by 4 bases, 6 bases remained unmatched. CDR1 and CDR2 from the germline V gene are MNHEY and SMNVEV (reference sequence). This CDR3 has 16 residues. The CDR3 DNA reads as TGTGCCAGCAGTTTATGGGTCCAGGGGGCGTACAATGAGCAGTTCTTC. Its protein is CASSLWVQGAYNEQFF.

The rearrangement links TRBV19 to TRBJ2-1, with TRBD2 matching 11 bases. V dropped 6 bases and J dropped 4; count of bases not matched to a gene: 14. The germline V gene has CDR1 LNHDA and CDR2 SQIVND (reference sequence). This CDR3 region has 18 residues. DNA for the CDR3: TGTGCCAGTAGCCCGAGGCCTGCGACTAGCGGGATGTACAATGAGCAGTTCTTC. Protein: CASSPRPATSGMYNEQFF.

The chain carries TRBV6-1 and TRBJ1-2; TRBD1 is a possible D gene (5 bases). The CDR3 sequence is 15 residues long. V was pared by 3 bases and J by 2 bases, with 13 bases between. Germline V gene data show CDR1 as MNHNS and CDR2 as SASEGT. The CDR3 sequence: CASSDGTAQNYGYTF. CDR3 DNA sequence: TGTGCCAGCAGTGACGGGACTGCCCAAAACTATGGCTACACCTTC.

The gene calls are TRBV27 and TRBJ1-5; D is perhaps TRBD1 (6 bases). CDR1 is MNHEY, CDR2 SMNVEV, per germline (reference sequence). V lost 5 bases and J 5 bases, leaving 7 bases between the germline ends. The CDR3 is made up of 12 amino acids. DNA for the CDR3: TGTGCCAGCAGTACAGGGTATCAGCCCCAGCATTTT. Translation gives CASSTGYQPQHF.

CDR3: CASSQVGGGGTEAFF. DNA of the CDR3: TGTGCCAGCAGCCAAGTTGGGGGAGGGGGCACTGAAGCTTTCTTT. The chain carries TRBV14 and TRBJ1-1; D perhaps matches TRBD1 (6 bases). The CDR3 totals 15 residues. V was cut by 1 base and J by 4 bases, with 13 bases left in between. Per the germline V gene, CDR1 is SGHDN and CDR2 is FVKESK.

J is TRBJ2-3 and V is TRBV5-4; D might be TRBD2 (5 bases). CDR1 is SGHNT, CDR2 YYREEE, per germline (reference sequence). This CDR3 spans 18 amino acids. V lost 0 bases and J 3 bases, leaving 20 bases between the germline ends. The DNA for the CDR3 is TGTGCCAGCAGCTTGGAGCCGGGAACCTACCCTTTGACAGATACGCAGTATTTT. Residues: CASSLEPGTYPLTDTQYF.

This chain joins TRBV19 and TRBJ1-5; 7 bases fit TRBD1. Germline values: CDR1 LNHDA, CDR2 SQIVND (reference sequence). V shed 0 bases and J 2 bases; nucleotides not matched to a gene: 7. This CDR3 contains 17 residues. The CDR3 here is CASSIDRGWGGNQPQHF. The CDR3 bases are TGTGCCAGTAGTATAGACAGGGGGTGGGGAGGCAATCAGCCCCAGCATTTT.

The chain joins TRBV25-1 to TRBJ2-2, with 7 bases aligning to TRBD1. Per germline, CDR1 MGHDK and CDR2 SYGVNS. Losses at the gene ends were 7 bases for V and 5 bases for J; bases not matched to a gene: 10. The CDR3 consists of 15 residues. The CDR3 is CASTEGQQETGELFF. For the CDR3, the DNA is TGTGCCAGCACAGAGGGACAGCAGGAGACCGGGGAGCTGTTTTTT. Together with reference TRBV25-1 and TRBJ2-2, the CDR3 gives the full variable domain: EADIYQTPRYLVIGTGKKITLECSQTMGHDKMYWYQQDPGMELHLIHYSYGVNSTEKGDLSSESTVSRIRTEHFPLTLESARPSHTSQYLCASTEGQQETGELFFGEGSRLTVL.

V usage is TRBV5-1 and J usage is TRBJ1-3; D is undetermined. Per germline, CDR1 SGHRS and CDR2 YFSETQ. V was clipped by 0 bases and J by 4 bases, with 8 bases between them. The CDR3 runs 14 residues. CDR3 in amino acids: CASSLGGFGNTIYF. In DNA form, the CDR3 reads TGCGCCAGCAGCTTGGGCGGGTTCGGAAACACCATATATTTT.

The CDR3: CASSPLILDHQETQYF. For the CDR3, the DNA is TGCGCCAGCAGCCCCCTGATTTTGGACCACCAAGAGACCCAGTACTTC. The chain has TRBV5-1 and TRBJ2-5; D unclear. CDR1 is SGHRS, CDR2 YFSETQ, per germline. The length of the CDR3 is 16 residues. The V and J ends lost 4 bases and 0 bases respectively, with 16 bases between them.

V and J are TRBV6-5 and TRBJ1-2; D is perhaps TRBD1 (5 bases). V was pared by 7 bases and J by 0 bases, with 9 bases between. The CDR3 is 13 amino acids. CDR1 is MNHEY, CDR2 SVGAGI, per germline. The CDR3 nucleotides are TGTGCCAGCAATAGGGACGCTAACTATGGCTACACCTTC. Translating it yields CASNRDANYGYTF.

The genes are TRBV9 and TRBJ1-2; 7 positions match TRBD1. The CDR3 has 13 amino acids. Germline CDR1 reads SGDLS; CDR2 reads YYNGEE. V was clipped by 0 bases and J by 6 bases; unmatched bases: 2. The CDR3 loop reads CASSVGTGHGYTF. The CDR3 DNA is TGTGCCAGCAGCGTAGGGACAGGCCATGGCTACACCTTC.

The chain is built from TRBV3-1 (or the pseudogene TRBV3-2) and TRBJ1-4, with 7 positions matching TRBD1. V shed 2 bases and J 8 bases; nucleotides not matched to a gene: 8. Looked up from germline, CDR1 is LGHDT and CDR2 is YNNKEL (reference sequence). The CDR3 contains 15 residues. Here the CDR3 DNA reads TGTGCCAGCAGCCAACCAGACAGGGCTCGCGAAAAACTGTTTTTT. Translating it yields CASSQPDRAREKLFF.

J is TRBJ2-7 and V is TRBV6-2 or TRBV6-3, with D unresolved. Germline CDR1 reads MNHEY; CDR2 reads SVGEGT. Trimming stripped 6 bases from V and 3 bases from J, with 9 bases between. The CDR3 runs to 12 residues. CDR3 loop: CASSSFDYEQYF. Here the CDR3 DNA reads TGTGCCAGCAGCAGCTTTGACTACGAGCAGTACTTC.

This rearrangement joins TRBV6-1 to TRBJ1-2, with 7 bases matching TRBD1. CDR1 is MNHNS and CDR2 is SASEGT in the germline V gene. V was clipped by 0 bases and J by 4 bases; unmatched bases: 11. The CDR3 extends over 17 amino acids. CDR3 residues: CASSEAIGGVRPYGYTF. The CDR3 DNA follows: TGTGCCAGCAGTGAAGCGATAGGGGGCGTGCGTCCCTATGGCTACACCTTC.

The sample holds one count of this clone. The chain carries TRBV18 and TRBJ1-3; D is undetermined. The CDR3 runs to 16 residues. The germline V gene encodes CDR1 KGHSH and CDR2 LQKENI. Trimming took 1 base from V and 0 from J, leaving 10 bases between them. CDR3 in amino acids: CASSPRVGRSGNTIYF. The CDR3 nucleotides read TGTGCCAGCTCACCACGGGTAGGGCGCTCTGGAAACACCATATATTTT.

The rearrangement links TRBV10-3 to TRBJ2-1, with D perhaps assigned TRBD1 or TRBD2 (5 bases each). The V and J ends lost 3 bases and 6 bases respectively, with 18 bases between them. The V gene's germline CDR1 is ENHRY and CDR2 SYGVKD. This CDR3 has 16 residues. The CDR3 coding sequence is TGTGCCATCAGTGATAGGGACCCAACGTCCGGCAATGAGCAGTTCTTC. Its protein product is CAISDRDPTSGNEQFF.

This clone was counted a few times. CDR3 coding DNA: TGTGCCAGCAGCTTTTCGGTGAACACTGAAGCTTTCTTT. This sequence encodes CASSFSVNTEAFF. This sequence joins TRBV7-2 and TRBJ1-1; D not resolved. CDR1 and CDR2 from the germline V gene are SGHTA and FQGNSA. The CDR3 loop spans 13 amino acids. The V end lost 3 bases, the J end lost 0 bases, and 5 bases lay between the germline ends.

This chain uses TRBV6-2 or TRBV6-3 with TRBJ1-6; D is possibly TRBD1 (5 bases). V gave up 0 bases and J gave up 7 bases, with 13 bases separating them. The CDR3 runs to 16 residues. Germline V lookup: CDR1 MNHEY, CDR2 SVGEGT. The chain's CDR3 is CASSYSMRGGNSPLHF. CDR3 in DNA: TGTGCCAGCAGTTACTCGATGCGGGGCGGAAATTCACCCCTCCACTTT.

This clone occurred once. The J gene is TRBJ2-3, the V gene TRBV9; the D is unclear. The V end was cut by 2 bases, the J end by 2 bases, with 3 bases between. Germline CDR1 SGDLS, CDR2 YYNGEE. The CDR3 totals 12 residues. CDR3 region: CASSVNTDTQYF. The CDR3 coding sequence is TGTGCCAGCAGCGTTAACACAGATACGCAGTATTTT. The whole variable domain, remainder taken from reference TRBV9 and TRBJ2-3, is DSGVTQTPKHLITATGQRVTLRCSPRSGDLSVYWYQQSLDQGLQFLIQYYNGEERAKGNILERFSAQQFPDLHSELNLSSLELGDSALYFCASSVNTDTQYFGPGTRLTVL.

This chain links TRBV6-2 or TRBV6-3 with TRBJ2-1, with a weak D call TRBD1 (6 bases). V was clipped by 5 bases and J by 3 bases, with 8 bases between them. The germline CDR1 and CDR2 sequences are MNHEY and SVGEGT. This CDR3 contains 13 residues. This chain's CDR3 is CASSLDSYNEQFF. In DNA form, the CDR3 reads TGTGCCAGCAGTCTGGACAGCTACAATGAGCAGTTCTTC.